This TCR beta chain was sequenced during a study of blood T cell repertoires in COVID-19. Sequenced by immunoSEQ multiplex PCR; TCRdb stores in-frame clones only, minus some. Among around 140,000 clones, about nine tenths were seen once, and the ten largest hold less than 5%. Germline V gene lookup returns CDR1 MNHEY and CDR2 SVGEGT. The CDR3 has 15 amino acids. Trimming removed 2 bases from V and 2 bases from J; junction bases left unmatched: 3. The receptor comes from a woman in her 40s who had been exposed to COVID-19. This chain joins TRBV6-2 or TRBV6-3 and TRBJ2-3, with 8 bases aligning to TRBD1. Sequenced input: PBMCs or T cells enriched from blood (not recorded which). In DNA form, the CDR3 reads TGTGCCAGCAGTTACGAGGACAGGGTCACAGATACGCAGTATTTT. This sequence encodes CASSYEDRVTDTQYF.